This T cell receptor beta chain was retrieved from a study of T cell responses to AZD1222 COVID-19 vaccine. Germline values: CDR1 MNHEY, CDR2 SVGAGI. The CDR3 extends over 15 amino acids. V shed 6 bases and J 6 bases; nucleotides not matched to a gene: 9. Clones were sequenced by immunoSEQ multiplex PCR, and TCRdb holds only the in-frame ones, with some missing. This table holds about 100,000 clones, approximately 87% found once. Points from the study as a whole: In a largely white British group with more females than males, clonal diversity was possibly underestimated.

The count of this clone is one. The antigen remains unidentified. This specimen consisted of peripheral blood, obtained on day 0 of AZD1222 vaccination. This TCR came from an adult in good health. The gene calls are TRBV6-5 and TRBJ1-5; 9 nucleotides line up with TRBD1. CDR3 DNA sequence: TGTGCCAGCAGGACCGGGACAGGGCAGCGTCAGCCCCAGCATTTT. This gives the protein CASRTGTGQRQPQHF.